The 5 T cell receptor beta chains reported below all come from one sample, sequenced in a study of blood T cell repertoires in COVID-19. The method was immunoSEQ multiplex PCR; TCRdb's version includes in-frame clones alone and lacks a portion of them. Among about 420,000 clones, approximately 90% were seen once, and the ten largest hold approximately 0.92%. Specimen: peripheral blood. Receptor source: a young man with COVID-19, enrolled during active disease.

The J gene is TRBJ2-1, the V gene TRBV4-2; D possibly corresponds to TRBD2 (6 bases). This CDR3 region has 13 residues. CDR1 and CDR2 from the germline V gene are LGHNA and YNFKEQ. Trimming left V 5 bases short and J 8 bases short, with 13 bases between. CDR3 in amino acids: CASSAGRNYEQFF. For the CDR3, the DNA is TGTGCCAGCAGCGCCGGGAGAAACTATGAGCAGTTCTTC.

This chain uses TRBV19 with TRBJ2-6; 7 bases are a match to TRBD1. Trimming at V came to 2 bases and at J to 2 bases, leaving 0 bases not matched to a gene. Germline CDR1 is LNHDA and CDR2 is SQIVND (reference sequence). The CDR3 is 15 amino acids. In nucleotides, the CDR3 is TGTGCCAGTAGTATAACAGGGGCTGGGGCCAACGTCCTGACTTTC. Its translation is CASSITGAGANVLTF. The variable domain in full, with the rest retrieved from reference TRBV19 and TRBJ2-6, is DGGITQSPKYLFRKEGQNVTLSCEQNLNHDAMYWYRQDPGQGLRLIYYSQIVNDFQKGDIAEGYSVSREKKESFPLTVTSAQKNPTAFYLCASSITGAGANVLTFGAGSRLTVL.

V and J are TRBV3-1 (or the pseudogene TRBV3-2) and TRBJ1-2; D call uncertain. Looked up from germline, CDR1 is LGHDT and CDR2 is YNNKEL (reference sequence). The CDR3 is made up of 14 amino acids. Trimming took 5 bases from V and 0 from J, leaving 10 bases between them. The CDR3 nucleotides are TGTGCCAGCAGCGAACAGATTTCTAACTATGGCTACACCTTC. It encodes CASSEQISNYGYTF.

This chain links TRBV5-6 with TRBJ2-5, with 9 bases that match TRBD1. Germline CDR1 and CDR2: SGHDT and YYEEEE. The CDR3 consists of 14 residues. V was clipped by 2 bases and J by 4 bases; unmatched bases: 3. The chain's CDR3 is CASSFGTGRETQYF. The DNA for the CDR3 is TGTGCCAGCAGCTTCGGGACAGGGAGAGAGACCCAGTACTTC.

This clone is a singleton in its sample. V and J are TRBV25-1 and TRBJ1-4; D gene ambiguous. The CDR3 is 12 amino acids. Deletions cut 8 bases from V and 4 bases from J, with 8 bases between. Germline loops: CDR1 MGHDK, CDR2 SYGVNS. The CDR3 here is CASESFNEKLFF. CDR3 DNA sequence: TGTGCCAGCGAAAGCTTTAATGAAAAACTGTTTTTT.